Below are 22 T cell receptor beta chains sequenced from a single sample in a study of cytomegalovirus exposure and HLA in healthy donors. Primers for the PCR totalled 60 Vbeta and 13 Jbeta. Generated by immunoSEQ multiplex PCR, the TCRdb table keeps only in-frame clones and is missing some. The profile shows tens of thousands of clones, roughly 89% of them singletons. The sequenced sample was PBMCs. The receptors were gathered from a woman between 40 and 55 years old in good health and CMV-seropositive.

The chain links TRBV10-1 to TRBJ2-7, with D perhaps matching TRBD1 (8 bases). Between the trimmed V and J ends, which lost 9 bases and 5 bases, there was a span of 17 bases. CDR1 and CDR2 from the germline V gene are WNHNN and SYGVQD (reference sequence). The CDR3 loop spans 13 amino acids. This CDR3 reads CASSRTGRDEQYF. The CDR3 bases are TGCGCCAGTTCTCGGACAGGGAGGGACGAGCAGTACTTC.

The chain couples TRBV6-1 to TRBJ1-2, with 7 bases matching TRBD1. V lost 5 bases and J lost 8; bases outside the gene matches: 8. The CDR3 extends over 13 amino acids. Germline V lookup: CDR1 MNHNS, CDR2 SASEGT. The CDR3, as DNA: TGTGCCAGCAGTTCGACAGGGTTGTCCGGCTACACCTTC. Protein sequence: CASSSTGLSGYTF.

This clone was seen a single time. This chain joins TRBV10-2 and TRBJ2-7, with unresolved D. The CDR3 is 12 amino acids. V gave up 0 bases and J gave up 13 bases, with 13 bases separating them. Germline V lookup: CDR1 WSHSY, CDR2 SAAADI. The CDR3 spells CASSESPGTQYF. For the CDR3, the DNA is TGCGCCAGCAGTGAGTCCCCGGGTACCCAATACTTC.

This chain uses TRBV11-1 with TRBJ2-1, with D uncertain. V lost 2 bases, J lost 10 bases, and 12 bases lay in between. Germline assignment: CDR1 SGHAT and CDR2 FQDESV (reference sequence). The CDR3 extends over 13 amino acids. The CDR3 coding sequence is TGTGCCAGCAGCTTAATGAGAGGCTTCGAGCAGTTCTTC. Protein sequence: CASSLMRGFEQFF.

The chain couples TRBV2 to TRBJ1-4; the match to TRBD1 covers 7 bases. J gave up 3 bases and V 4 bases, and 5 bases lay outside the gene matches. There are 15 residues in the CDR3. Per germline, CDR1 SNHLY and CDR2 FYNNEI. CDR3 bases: TGTGCCAGCAGTGGAAGACAGGGAGCTAATGAAAAACTGTTTTTT. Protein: CASSGRQGANEKLFF.

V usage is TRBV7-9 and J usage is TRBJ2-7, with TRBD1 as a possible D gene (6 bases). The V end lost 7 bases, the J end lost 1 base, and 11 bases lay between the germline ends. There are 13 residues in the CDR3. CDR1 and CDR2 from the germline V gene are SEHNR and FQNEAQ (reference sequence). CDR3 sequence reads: CASIKQGSYEQYF. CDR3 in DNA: TGTGCCAGCATTAAGCAGGGGTCCTACGAGCAGTACTTC.

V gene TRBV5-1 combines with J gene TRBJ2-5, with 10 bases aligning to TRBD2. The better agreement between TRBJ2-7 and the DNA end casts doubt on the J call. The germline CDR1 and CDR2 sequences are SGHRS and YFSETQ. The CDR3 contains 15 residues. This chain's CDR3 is CASSPTSGGAHEQYF. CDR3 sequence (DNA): TGCGCCAGCAGCCCCACAAGCGGGGGGGCCCACGAGCAGTACTTC.

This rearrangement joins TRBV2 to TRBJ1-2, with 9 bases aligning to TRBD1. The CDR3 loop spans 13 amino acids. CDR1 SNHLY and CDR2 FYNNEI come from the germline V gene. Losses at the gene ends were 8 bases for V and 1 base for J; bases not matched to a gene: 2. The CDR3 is CASGQGINYGYTF. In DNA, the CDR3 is TGTGCCAGCGGACAGGGGATTAACTATGGCTACACCTTC.

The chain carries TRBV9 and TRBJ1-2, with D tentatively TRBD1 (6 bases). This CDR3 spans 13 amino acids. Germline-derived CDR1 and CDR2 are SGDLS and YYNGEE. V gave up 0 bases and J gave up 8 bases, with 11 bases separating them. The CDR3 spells CASSVEFRGGYTF. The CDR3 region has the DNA TGTGCCAGCAGCGTAGAGTTCAGGGGAGGCTACACCTTC.

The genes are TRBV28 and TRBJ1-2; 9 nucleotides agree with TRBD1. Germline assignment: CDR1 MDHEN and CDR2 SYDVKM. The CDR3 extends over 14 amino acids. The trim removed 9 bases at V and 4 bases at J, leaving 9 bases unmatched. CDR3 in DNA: TGTGCCAGTCAACCGGGACAGGGCCCCTATGGCTACACCTTC. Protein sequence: CASQPGQGPYGYTF.

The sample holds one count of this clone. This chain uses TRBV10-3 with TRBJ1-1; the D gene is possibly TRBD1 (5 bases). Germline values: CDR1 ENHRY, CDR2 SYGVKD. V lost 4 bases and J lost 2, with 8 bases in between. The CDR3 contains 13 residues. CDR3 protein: CAISGQGNTEAFF. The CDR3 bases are TGTGCCATCAGTGGTCAGGGTAACACTGAAGCTTTCTTT.

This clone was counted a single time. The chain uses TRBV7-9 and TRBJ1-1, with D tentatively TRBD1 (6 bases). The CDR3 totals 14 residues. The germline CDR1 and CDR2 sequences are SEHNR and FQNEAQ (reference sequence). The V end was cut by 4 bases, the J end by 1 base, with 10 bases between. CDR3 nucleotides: TGTGCCAGCAGCTCACAGGGAGAGAACACTGAAGCTTTCTTT. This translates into CASSSQGENTEAFF.

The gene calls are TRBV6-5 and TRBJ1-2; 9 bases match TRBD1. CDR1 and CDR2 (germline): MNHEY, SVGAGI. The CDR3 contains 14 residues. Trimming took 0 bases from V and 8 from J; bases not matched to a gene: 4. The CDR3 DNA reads TGTGCCAGCAGTTACTCGGACAGGGGCTTGGGCTACACCTTC. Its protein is CASSYSDRGLGYTF.

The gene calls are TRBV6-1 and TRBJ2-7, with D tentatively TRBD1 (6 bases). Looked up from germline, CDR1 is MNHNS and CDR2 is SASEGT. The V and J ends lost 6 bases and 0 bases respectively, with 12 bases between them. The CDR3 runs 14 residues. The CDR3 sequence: CASRIGGYSYEQYF. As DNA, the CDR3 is TGTGCCAGCAGGATAGGGGGATACTCCTACGAGCAGTACTTC.

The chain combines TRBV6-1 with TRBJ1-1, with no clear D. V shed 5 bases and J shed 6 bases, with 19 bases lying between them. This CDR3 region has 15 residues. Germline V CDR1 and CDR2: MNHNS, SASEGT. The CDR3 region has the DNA TGTGCCAGCAGTATCACCCTGGGCCTTCAGCCTGAAGCTTTCTTT. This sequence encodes CASSITLGLQPEAFF.

The CDR3 is CASSQEANTEAFF. The CDR3 DNA follows: TGTGCCAGCAGTCAGGAGGCGAACACTGAAGCTTTCTTT. The chain links TRBV11-3 to TRBJ1-1; no reliable D call. This CDR3 is built from 13 residues. V lost 6 bases and J lost 1, with 9 bases in between. Germline assignment: CDR1 SGHNT and CDR2 YENEEA.

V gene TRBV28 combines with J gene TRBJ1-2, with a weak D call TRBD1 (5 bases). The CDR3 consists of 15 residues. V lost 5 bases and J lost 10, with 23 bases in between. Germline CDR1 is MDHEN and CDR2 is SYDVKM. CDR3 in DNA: TGTGCCAGCAGTCCCCCGGGAGGGGTTCAACGAGCCTACACCTTC. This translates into CASSPPGGVQRAYTF.

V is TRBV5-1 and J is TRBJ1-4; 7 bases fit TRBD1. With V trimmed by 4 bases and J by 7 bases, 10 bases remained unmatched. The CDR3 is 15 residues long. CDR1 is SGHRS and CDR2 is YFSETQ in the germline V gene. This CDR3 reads CASSTRQGGGEKLFF. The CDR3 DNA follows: TGCGCCAGCAGCACCCGACAGGGCGGAGGTGAAAAACTGTTTTTT.

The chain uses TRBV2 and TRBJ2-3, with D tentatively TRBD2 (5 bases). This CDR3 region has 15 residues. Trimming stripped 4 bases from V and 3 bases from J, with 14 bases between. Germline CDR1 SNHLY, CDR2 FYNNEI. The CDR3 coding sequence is TGTGCCAGCAGTGGCGAACAGACGGGAACAGATACGCAGTATTTT. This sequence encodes CASSGEQTGTDTQYF.

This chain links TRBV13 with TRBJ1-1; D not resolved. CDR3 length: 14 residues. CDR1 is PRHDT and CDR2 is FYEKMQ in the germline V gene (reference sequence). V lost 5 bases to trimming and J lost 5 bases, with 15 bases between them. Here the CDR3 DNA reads TGTGCCAGCAGCCCCCAGATACGGGTTACTGAAGCTTTCTTT. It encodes CASSPQIRVTEAFF.

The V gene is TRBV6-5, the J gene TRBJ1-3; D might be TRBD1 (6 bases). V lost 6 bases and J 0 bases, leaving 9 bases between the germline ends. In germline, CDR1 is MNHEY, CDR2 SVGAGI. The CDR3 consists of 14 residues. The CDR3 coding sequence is TGTGCCAGCAGGATAGGGGGCTCTGGAAACACCATATATTTT. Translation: CASRIGGSGNTIYF.

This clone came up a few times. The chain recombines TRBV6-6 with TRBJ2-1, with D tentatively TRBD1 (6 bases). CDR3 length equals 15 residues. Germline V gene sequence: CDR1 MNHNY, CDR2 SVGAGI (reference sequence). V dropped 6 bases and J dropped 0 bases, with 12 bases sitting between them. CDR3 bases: TGTGCCAGCAGCCCTACAGGGTACTCCTACAATGAGCAGTTCTTC. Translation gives CASSPTGYSYNEQFF.